This T cell receptor (beta chain) was sequenced in a study of blood T cell repertoires in COVID-19. Looking at the study overall: Samples taken during acute and convalescent COVID-19 were collected in the United States, Italy and Spain.

Unmatched junction bases numbered 9, after V lost 4 bases and J lost 5 bases. This CDR3 contains 16 residues. CDR1 is SEHNR and CDR2 is FQNEAQ in the germline V gene (reference sequence). Participants were aged 18 to 89 years, lived in about 26 US areas, and enrolled virtually. Participants' reported clinical history set cohort assignment. The method was immunoSEQ multiplex PCR; TCRdb's version includes in-frame clones alone and lacks a portion of them. Of some 150,000 clones detected, around four fifths appear once; the ten largest clones hold approximately 4.7%. The material sequenced was PBMCs or T cells enriched from blood (not recorded which). The rearrangement uses TRBV7-9 and TRBJ1-1; 11 bases map to TRBD1. This TCR derives from a woman aged 45-65 years who had recovered from COVID-19. CDR3 DNA sequence: TGTGCCAGCAGCTCCGGACAGGGGGCGGGAAGGACTGAAGCTTTCTTT. Its protein product is CASSSGQGAGRTEAFF.